One and the same sample provided the 26 T cell receptor beta chains below, sequenced in a study of Ad26.COV2.S vaccination and SARS-CoV-2 variants. The treatment denotes: 15 to 20 received Ad26.COV2.S at low or high dose, single or two shots; a few received placebo; per-sample allocation not given. Sampling happened 63 days after the first vaccine or placebo injection. TCRdb keeps only in-frame clones here, not all; method: immunoSEQ multiplex PCR. The data show roughly 700,000 clones, roughly 90% seen once. The source was peripheral blood, collected in a trial of Ad26.COV2.S vaccine versus placebo. These TCRs come from a person between 18 and 65 years old who received the Ad26.COV2.S COVID-19 vaccine or a placebo.

The V call is TRBV6-5, the J call TRBJ2-1; D is uncertain. This CDR3 region has 13 residues. The V and J ends lost 8 bases and 2 bases respectively, with 10 bases between them. CDR1 is MNHEY, CDR2 SVGAGI, per germline. CDR3 sequence (DNA): TGTGCCAGCTCTCAGCTTCCCTACAATGAGCAGTTCTTC. Its translation is CASSQLPYNEQFF.

This rearrangement joins TRBV13 to TRBJ2-5; 8 bases line up with TRBD2. Germline trimming cut 10 bases from V and 2 bases from J; bases unmatched to any gene: 9. The CDR3 runs 14 residues. Germline V gene data show CDR1 as PRHDT and CDR2 as FYEKMQ (reference sequence). This CDR3 reads CATGRLAGQETQYF. CDR3 DNA sequence: TGTGCCACCGGCCGGCTAGCGGGTCAAGAGACCCAGTACTTC.

The genes are TRBV5-1 and TRBJ2-1, with 11 positions matching TRBD2. Germline assignment: CDR1 SGHRS and CDR2 YFSETQ. CDR3 size: 15 residues. With V trimmed by 2 bases and J by 3 bases, 1 base remained unmatched. The CDR3 is CASSFGTSGYNEQFF. The DNA for the CDR3 is TGCGCCAGCAGCTTCGGGACTAGCGGCTACAATGAGCAGTTCTTC.

This rearrangement joins TRBV11-1 to TRBJ2-1; 8 bases align to TRBD1. V lost 0 bases to trimming and J lost 2 bases; unmatched junction nucleotides: 0. Per the germline V gene, CDR1 is SGHAT and CDR2 is FQDESV (reference sequence). The CDR3 spans 15 residues. The CDR3 loop reads CASSLAGQAYNEQFF. CDR3 nucleotides: TGTGCCAGCAGCTTAGCGGGACAGGCCTACAATGAGCAGTTCTTC.

V gene TRBV7-3 combines with J gene TRBJ2-1; D might be TRBD1 or TRBD2, each matching 6 bases. V dropped 5 bases and J dropped 3 bases, with 20 bases sitting between them. Germline loops: CDR1 SGHTA, CDR2 FQGTGA. CDR3 length: 17 amino acids. Here the CDR3 DNA reads TGTGCCAGCAGCGTTAGGGAGCTAGGGGGGCTCTACAATGAGCAGTTCTTC. Its translation: CASSVRELGGLYNEQFF.

This chain links TRBV7-2 with TRBJ2-7; 11 nucleotides align to TRBD2. V dropped 5 bases and J dropped 3; count of bases not matched to a gene: 6. The CDR3 runs 15 residues. CDR1 is SGHTA and CDR2 is FQGNSA in the germline V gene. The CDR3 coding sequence is TGTGCCAGCAGCCCAACCGGGACTAGCGGCTACGAGCAGTACTTC. This gives the protein CASSPTGTSGYEQYF.

The V call is TRBV7-9, the J call TRBJ2-7; 8 bases match TRBD1. CDR3 length: 13 amino acids. With V trimmed by 5 bases and J by 4 bases, 4 bases remained unmatched. Per germline, CDR1 SEHNR and CDR2 FQNEAQ (reference sequence). In DNA form, the CDR3 reads TGTGCCAGCAGCCAGGGGGCGCGGTACGAGCAGTACTTC. Translating gives CASSQGARYEQYF. The variable domain in full, with the rest retrieved from reference TRBV7-9 and TRBJ2-7, is DTGVSQNPRHKITKRGQNVTFRCDPISEHNRLYWYRQTLGQGPEFLTYFQNEAQLEKSRLLSDRFSAERPKGSFSTLEIQRTEQGDSAMYLCASSQGARYEQYFGPGTRLTVT.

This clone showed up just once. The rearrangement links TRBV18 to TRBJ2-1; D perhaps matches TRBD2 (6 bases). V shed 6 bases and J shed 1 base, with 10 bases lying between them. The CDR3 has 14 residues. Germline V lookup: CDR1 KGHSH, CDR2 LQKENI. The CDR3 is CASSPRGSYNEQFF. The CDR3 DNA sequence: TGTGCCAGCTCCCCCCGGGGGTCCTACAATGAGCAGTTCTTC.

This clone has just a few counts. The rearrangement joins TRBV7-6 to TRBJ1-2; D call uncertain. In germline, CDR1 is SGHVS, CDR2 FNYEAQ. V lost 5 bases to trimming and J lost 0 bases, with 7 bases between them. The CDR3 length is 13 residues. For the CDR3, the DNA is TGTGCCAGCAGCCCCGTAGCTAACTATGGCTACACCTTC. Translating it yields CASSPVANYGYTF. The full variable domain, with the rest looked up from reference TRBV7-6 and TRBJ1-2, is GAGVSQSPRYKVTKRGQDVALRCDPISGHVSLYWYRQALGQGPEFLTYFNYEAQQDKSGLPNDRFSAERPEGSISTLTIQRTEQRDSAMYRCASSPVANYGYTFGSGTRLTVV.

This rearrangement joins TRBV7-9 to TRBJ2-5, with 9 positions matching TRBD2. Trimming at V came to 5 bases and at J to 4 bases, leaving 11 bases not matched to a gene. Germline V gene sequence: CDR1 SEHNR, CDR2 FQNEAQ (reference sequence). This CDR3 comprises 16 residues. CDR3 nucleotide sequence: TGTGCCAGCAGCCCAGATGGGGCGGGAGGGGGAGAGACCCAGTACTTC. Protein: CASSPDGAGGGETQYF.

In this sample, this clone turned up once. J is TRBJ2-1 and V is TRBV15; 8 positions agree with TRBD2. Germline assignment: CDR1 LNHNV and CDR2 YYDKDF (reference sequence). The junction had 4 bases not matched to a gene; V was cut back by 5 bases and J by 10 bases. The CDR3 is made up of 12 amino acids. The CDR3 loop reads CATSPTSEEQFF. DNA for the CDR3: TGTGCCACCAGCCCGACTAGCGAGGAGCAGTTCTTC.

The rearrangement uses TRBV4-3 and TRBJ1-1; D is unclear. Between the trimmed V and J ends, which lost 0 bases and 9 bases, there was a span of 23 bases. The CDR3 loop spans 17 amino acids. Germline loops: CDR1 LGHNA, CDR2 YSLEER. The CDR3 region has the DNA TGCGCCAGCAGCCAAGATAGTGGGCTAAGAACCAAAACAAAAGCTTTCTTT. Translating it yields CASSQDSGLRTKTKAFF.

This chain joins TRBV5-5 and TRBJ1-4, with D perhaps matching TRBD1 (6 bases). Trimming stripped 3 bases from V and 4 bases from J, with 19 bases between. In germline, CDR1 is SGHKS, CDR2 YYEKEE (reference sequence). CDR3 length: 17 amino acids. The DNA of the CDR3 is TGTGCCAGCAGCTCGTACCTGGGCCAAGGGGGTAATGAAAAACTGTTTTTT. Protein: CASSSYLGQGGNEKLFF. Drawing the rest from reference TRBV5-5 and TRBJ1-4, the complete variable domain is DAGVTQSPTHLIKTRGQQVTLRCSPISGHKSVSWYQQVLGQGPQFIFQYYEKEERGRGNFPDRFSARQFPNYSSELNVNALLLGDSALYLCASSSYLGQGGNEKLFFGSGTQLSVL.

The CDR3 bases are TGTGCCATCAGGGACAGTGCAGTAGCCTACAATGAGCAGTTCTTC. The encoded protein is CAIRDSAVAYNEQFF. The V gene is TRBV10-3, the J gene TRBJ2-1; perhaps TRBD1 as D (6 bases). Germline V CDR1 and CDR2: ENHRY, SYGVKD. The V and J ends lost 6 bases and 2 bases respectively, with 14 bases between them. The CDR3 is made up of 15 amino acids.

The J gene is TRBJ1-1, the V gene TRBV10-1; D gene unclear. Germline V gives CDR1 WNHNN, CDR2 SYGVQD (reference sequence). V lost 0 bases to trimming and J lost 1 base, with 6 bases between them. This CDR3 has 14 amino acids. CDR3 in amino acids: CASSESNGNTEAFF. The CDR3 bases are TGCGCCAGCAGTGAGTCGAACGGGAACACTGAAGCTTTCTTT.

The rearrangement links TRBV3-1 (or the pseudogene TRBV3-2) to TRBJ2-7; a possible D gene is TRBD1 (6 bases). Germline CDR1 and CDR2: LGHDT and YNNKEL (reference sequence). V was shortened by 3 bases and J by 3 bases, with 6 bases between the two germline ends. The length of the CDR3 is 12 residues. The CDR3 nucleotides are TGTGCCAGCAGCCAGGACAGCTACGAGCAGTACTTC. Translating gives CASSQDSYEQYF.

This clone was detected ten times or more. The genes are TRBV5-4 and TRBJ2-7; 8 bases align to TRBD2. Trimming cost V 0 bases and J 4 bases; bases outside gene matches: 3. This CDR3 spans 14 amino acids. Germline V gene data show CDR1 as SGHNT and CDR2 as YYREEE (reference sequence). The CDR3 sequence is CASSLGTSRYEQYF. For the CDR3, the DNA is TGTGCCAGCAGCTTGGGGACTAGCCGGTACGAGCAGTACTTC.

This chain uses TRBV4-1 with TRBJ1-3, with D perhaps TRBD1 (5 bases). Trimming pared 0 bases from V and 0 bases from J, leaving 12 bases between. The CDR3 extends over 17 amino acids. Per the germline V gene, CDR1 is MGHRA and CDR2 is YSYEKL. The DNA for the CDR3 is TGCGCCAGCAGCCAAGATCGCCCAGACAGCTCTGGAAACACCATATATTTT. It is translated as CASSQDRPDSSGNTIYF.

The J gene is TRBJ2-7, the V gene TRBV11-2, with D perhaps assigned TRBD1 or TRBD2 (5 bases each). The germline CDR1 and CDR2 sequences are SGHAT and FQNNGV. The CDR3 length is 16 residues. With 0 bases removed from V and 2 bases from J, the gap between germline ends came to 14 bases. CDR3: CASSLERAGLPYEQYF. DNA for the CDR3: TGTGCCAGCAGCTTAGAGAGGGCAGGGCTTCCCTACGAGCAGTACTTC.

The chain combines TRBV4-2 with TRBJ2-7; 8 positions match TRBD2. CDR1 LGHNA and CDR2 YNFKEQ come from the germline V gene. After removal of 0 bases from V and 4 bases from J, the junction contained 8 bases not matched to a gene. This CDR3 region has 16 residues. This CDR3 is CASSQDKTGGLYEQYF. The CDR3 DNA follows: TGTGCCAGCAGCCAAGATAAAACGGGAGGGCTTTACGAGCAGTACTTC.

The chain employs TRBV2 and TRBJ1-2, with 7 bases fitting TRBD1. This CDR3 contains 15 residues. Germline CDR1 and CDR2: SNHLY and FYNNEI. The V and J ends lost 2 bases and 5 bases, in that order; junction bases with no gene match: 8. The CDR3 region is CASSEQGVTGYGYTF. Here the CDR3 DNA reads TGTGCCAGCAGTGAACAGGGTGTGACAGGGTATGGCTACACCTTC.

This clone was recorded once. The V and J genes are TRBV19 and TRBJ1-1; the D gene is possibly TRBD1 (6 bases). V gave up 1 base and J gave up 0 bases, with 9 bases separating them. Germline assignment: CDR1 LNHDA and CDR2 SQIVND (reference sequence). The CDR3 runs 15 residues. The CDR3 sequence: CASSIGAGVNTEAFF. DNA of the CDR3: TGTGCCAGTAGTATAGGGGCAGGGGTGAACACTGAAGCTTTCTTT.

The rearrangement joins TRBV7-2 to TRBJ1-3; no reliable D call. Germline-derived CDR1 and CDR2 are SGHTA and FQGNSA. This CDR3 spans 14 amino acids. V was cut by 0 bases and J by 2 bases, with 5 bases left in between. CDR3 region: CASSLAGTGNTIYF. In DNA, the CDR3 is TGTGCCAGCAGCTTAGCTGGGACTGGAAACACCATATATTTT.

Comment on this clone: Germline and junction disagree at one end, which may indicate a read error. The V and J genes are TRBV11-1 and TRBJ2-7; 9 bases agree with TRBD2. CDR1 and CDR2 (germline): SGHAT, FQDESV (reference sequence). The CDR3 is 12 residues long. This CDR3 is CASSLAGFEQYF. CDR3 nucleotide sequence: TGTGCCAGCAGCCTAGCGGGGTTCGAGCAGTACTTC.

This rearrangement joins TRBV18 to TRBJ2-1, with D possibly being TRBD1 (5 bases). Looked up from germline, CDR1 is KGHSH and CDR2 is LQKENI. The length of the CDR3 is 14 residues. V was pared by 3 bases and J by 0 bases, with 6 bases between. For the CDR3, the DNA is TGTGCCAGCTCACCGACAGCCTCCTACAATGAGCAGTTCTTC. Amino acids: CASSPTASYNEQFF.

In nucleotides, the CDR3 is TGCGCCAGCAGCCAAGGCGACAGAGGCGGTCAGCCCCAGCATTTT. Its translation is CASSQGDRGGQPQHF. The chain couples TRBV4-1 to TRBJ1-5; TRBD1 is a possible D gene (5 bases). This CDR3 spans 15 amino acids. Germline V gene sequence: CDR1 MGHRA, CDR2 YSYEKL. V lost 1 base, J lost 6 bases, and 13 bases lay in between.